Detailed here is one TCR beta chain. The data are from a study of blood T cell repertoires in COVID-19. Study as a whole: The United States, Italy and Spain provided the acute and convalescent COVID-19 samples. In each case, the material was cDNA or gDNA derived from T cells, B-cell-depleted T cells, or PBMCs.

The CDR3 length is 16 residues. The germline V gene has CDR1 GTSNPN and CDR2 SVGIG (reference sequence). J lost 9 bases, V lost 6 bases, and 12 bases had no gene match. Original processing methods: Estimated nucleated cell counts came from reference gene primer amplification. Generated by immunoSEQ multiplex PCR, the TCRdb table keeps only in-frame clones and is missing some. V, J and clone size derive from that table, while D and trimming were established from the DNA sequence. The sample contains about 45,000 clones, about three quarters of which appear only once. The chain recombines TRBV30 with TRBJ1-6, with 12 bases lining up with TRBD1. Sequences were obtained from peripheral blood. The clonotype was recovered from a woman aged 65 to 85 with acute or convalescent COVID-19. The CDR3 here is CACRDRGLHGSSPLHF. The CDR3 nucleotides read TGTGCCTGCCGGGACAGGGGGCTTCACGGAAGTTCACCCCTCCACTTT.